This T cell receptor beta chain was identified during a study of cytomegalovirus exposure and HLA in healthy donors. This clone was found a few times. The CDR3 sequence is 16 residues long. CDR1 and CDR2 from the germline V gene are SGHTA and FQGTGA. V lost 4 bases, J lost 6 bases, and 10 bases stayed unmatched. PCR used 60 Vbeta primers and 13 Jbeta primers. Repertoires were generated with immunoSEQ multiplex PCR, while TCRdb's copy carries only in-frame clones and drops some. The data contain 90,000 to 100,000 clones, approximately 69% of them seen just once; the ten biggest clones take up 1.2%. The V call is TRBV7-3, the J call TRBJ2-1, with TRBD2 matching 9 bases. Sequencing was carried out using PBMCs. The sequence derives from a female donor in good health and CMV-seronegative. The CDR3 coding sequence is TGTGCCAGCAGCTCCGGACTAGCGCTGTCGGGCAATGAGCAGTTCTTC. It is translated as CASSSGLALSGNEQFF.